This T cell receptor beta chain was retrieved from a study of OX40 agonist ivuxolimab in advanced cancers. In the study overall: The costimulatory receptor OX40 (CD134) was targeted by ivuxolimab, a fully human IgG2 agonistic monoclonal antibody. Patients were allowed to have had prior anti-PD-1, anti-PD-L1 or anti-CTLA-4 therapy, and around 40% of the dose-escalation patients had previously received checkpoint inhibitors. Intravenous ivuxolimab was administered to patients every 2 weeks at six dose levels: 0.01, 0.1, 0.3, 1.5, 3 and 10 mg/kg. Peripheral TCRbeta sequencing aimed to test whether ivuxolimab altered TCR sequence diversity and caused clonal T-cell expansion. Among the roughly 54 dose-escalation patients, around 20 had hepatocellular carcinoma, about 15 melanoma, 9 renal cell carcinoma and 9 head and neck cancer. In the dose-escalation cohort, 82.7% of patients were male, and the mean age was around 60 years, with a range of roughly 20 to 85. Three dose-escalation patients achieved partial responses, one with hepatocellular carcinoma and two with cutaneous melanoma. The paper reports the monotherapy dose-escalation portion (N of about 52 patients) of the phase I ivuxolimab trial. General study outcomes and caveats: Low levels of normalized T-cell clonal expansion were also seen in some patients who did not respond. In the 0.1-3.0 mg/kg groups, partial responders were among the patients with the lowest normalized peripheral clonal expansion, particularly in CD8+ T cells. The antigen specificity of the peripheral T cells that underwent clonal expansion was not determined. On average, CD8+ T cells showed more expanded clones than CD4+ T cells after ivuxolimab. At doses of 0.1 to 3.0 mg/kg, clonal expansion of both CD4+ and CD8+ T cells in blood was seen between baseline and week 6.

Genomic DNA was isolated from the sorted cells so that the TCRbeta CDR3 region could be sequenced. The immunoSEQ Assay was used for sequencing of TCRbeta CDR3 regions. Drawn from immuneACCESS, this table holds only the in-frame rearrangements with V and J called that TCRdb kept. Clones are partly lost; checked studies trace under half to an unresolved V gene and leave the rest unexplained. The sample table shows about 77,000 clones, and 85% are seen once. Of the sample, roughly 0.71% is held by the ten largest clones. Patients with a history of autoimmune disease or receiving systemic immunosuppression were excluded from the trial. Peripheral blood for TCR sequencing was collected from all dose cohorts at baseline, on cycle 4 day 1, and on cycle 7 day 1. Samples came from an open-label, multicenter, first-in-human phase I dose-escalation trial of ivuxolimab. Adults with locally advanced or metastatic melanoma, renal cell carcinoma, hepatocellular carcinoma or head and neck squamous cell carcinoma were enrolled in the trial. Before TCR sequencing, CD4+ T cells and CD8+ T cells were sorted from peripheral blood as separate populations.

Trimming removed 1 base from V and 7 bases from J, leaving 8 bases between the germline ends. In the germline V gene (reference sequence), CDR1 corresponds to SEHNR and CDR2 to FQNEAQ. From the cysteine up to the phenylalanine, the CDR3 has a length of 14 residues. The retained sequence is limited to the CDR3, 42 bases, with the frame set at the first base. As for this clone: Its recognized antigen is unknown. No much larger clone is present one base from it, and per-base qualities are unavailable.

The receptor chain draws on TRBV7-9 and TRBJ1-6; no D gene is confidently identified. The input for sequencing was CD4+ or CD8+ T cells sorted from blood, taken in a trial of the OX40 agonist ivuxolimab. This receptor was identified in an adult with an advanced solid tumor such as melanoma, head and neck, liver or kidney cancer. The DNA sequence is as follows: TGTGCCAGCAGCTTAGAGGCCCAGAATTCACCCCTCCACTTT. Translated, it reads CASSLEAQNSPLHF.